The next 14 T cell receptor beta chains were all read from a single sample in a study of Ad26.COV2.S vaccination and SARS-CoV-2 variants. Treatment given: 19 received Ad26.COV2.S at low or high dose, single or two shots; 5 received placebo; per-sample allocation not given. It was on day 63 after the first vaccine or placebo injection that samples were taken. The repertoire was sequenced with immunoSEQ multiplex PCR; TCRdb's copy has only in-frame clones and lacks some. The sample includes about 440,000 clones, 90% of them seen just once. The source material was peripheral blood, sampled in a trial of Ad26.COV2.S vaccine versus placebo. These receptors all stem from a person aged 18-60 years who received the Ad26.COV2.S COVID-19 vaccine or a placebo.

CDR3 sequence (DNA): TGTGCCAGCAGTCCCGGGACTCTCTACGAGCAGTACTTC. As protein: CASSPGTLYEQYF. This chain connects TRBV6-5 to TRBJ2-7; a possible D gene is TRBD2 (6 bases). Germline V gives CDR1 MNHEY, CDR2 SVGAGI. CDR3 length: 13 amino acids. V dropped 5 bases and J dropped 3 bases, with 11 bases sitting between them.

The chain has TRBV3-1 (or the pseudogene TRBV3-2) and TRBJ2-1, with 12 bases that match TRBD2. V was pared by 4 bases and J by 8 bases, with 3 bases of the junction left unmatched. The germline CDR1 and CDR2 sequences are LGHDT and YNNKEL (reference sequence). The CDR3 length is 14 residues. The CDR3 loop reads CASSLTSGSYEQFF. The CDR3 bases are TGTGCCAGCAGCCTGACTAGCGGGAGTTATGAGCAGTTCTTC.

This sequence joins TRBV28 and TRBJ2-3, with 12 bases matching TRBD2. From germline, CDR1 is MDHEN and CDR2 SYDVKM. The CDR3 loop spans 15 amino acids. V lost 5 bases to trimming and J lost 3 bases; unmatched junction nucleotides: 3. Written as DNA, the CDR3 is TGTGCCAGCAGTATGACTAGCGGGAGAACAGATACGCAGTATTTT. Translation gives CASSMTSGRTDTQYF.

This sequence joins TRBV27 and TRBJ2-3; D is undetermined. Germline CDR1 is MNHEY and CDR2 is SMNVEV (reference sequence). This CDR3 comprises 13 residues. V was clipped by 4 bases and J by 9 bases, with 14 bases between them. Written as DNA, the CDR3 is TGTGCCAGCAGTTCTTCCGTGGGCCAGACGCAGTATTTT. Protein product: CASSSSVGQTQYF.

This clone was detected only a few times. The chain has TRBV28 and TRBJ1-2; D may be TRBD1 (6 bases). Germline CDR1 and CDR2: MDHEN and SYDVKM. There are 14 residues in the CDR3. V lost 2 bases and J lost 2, with 9 bases in between. CDR3: CASSLGDKNYGYTF. CDR3 DNA sequence: TGTGCCAGCAGTTTAGGGGACAAGAACTATGGCTACACCTTC.

V gene TRBV5-4 combines with J gene TRBJ2-7, with 7 bases identical to TRBD1. The CDR3 is 15 amino acids. Trimming took 4 bases from V and 1 from J; bases not matched to a gene: 8. CDR1 and CDR2 from the germline V gene are SGHNT and YYREEE (reference sequence). In DNA form, the CDR3 reads TGTGCCAGCAGCCCTGACGGGACAGCATCCTACGAGCAGTACTTC. Translating gives CASSPDGTASYEQYF.

This sequence joins TRBV10-3 and TRBJ2-7; 9 nucleotides align to TRBD2. The junction had 11 bases not matched to a gene; V was cut back by 5 bases and J by 6 bases. The length of the CDR3 is 15 residues. CDR1 and CDR2 from the germline V gene are ENHRY and SYGVKD. The CDR3 sequence: CAISLAGVALGEQYF. The DNA of the CDR3 is TGTGCCATCAGTTTAGCGGGAGTTGCTCTGGGCGAGCAGTACTTC.

This sequence joins TRBV7-6 and TRBJ2-1; no clear D. The length of the CDR3 is 18 residues. V was cut by 1 base and J by 3 bases, with 19 bases left in between. Germline CDR1 SGHVS, CDR2 FNYEAQ. The CDR3 bases are TGTGCCAGCAGCTTAGTAAGCTGGGCCGGGCCGATCTACAATGAGCAGTTCTTC. It specifies CASSLVSWAGPIYNEQFF.

This chain links TRBV9 with TRBJ2-1; 9 bases are shared with TRBD2. J was trimmed by 8 bases and V by 4 bases; bases with no gene match: 13. Germline V gives CDR1 SGDLS, CDR2 YYNGEE. CDR3 size: 16 residues. For the CDR3, the DNA is TGTGCCAGCAGCCCCCCGTTAGCGGGAGAGAGGCATGAGCAGTTCTTC. Translating it yields CASSPPLAGERHEQFF.

The chain joins TRBV19 to TRBJ2-6; D remains ambiguous. V was shortened by 3 bases and J by 0 bases, with 6 bases between the two germline ends. Looked up from germline, CDR1 is LNHDA and CDR2 is SQIVND (reference sequence). The CDR3 runs 15 residues. For the CDR3, the DNA is TGTGCCAGTAGTATTTTGACCTCTGGGGCCAACGTCCTGACTTTC. This encodes CASSILTSGANVLTF.

The chain recombines TRBV7-3 with TRBJ2-1; D is perhaps TRBD2 (6 bases). Germline loops: CDR1 SGHTA, CDR2 FQGTGA. This CDR3 region has 14 residues. Trimming took off 2 bases at V and 7 bases at J, with 12 bases between the two ends. The CDR3 sequence: CASSLGGNRNEQFF. The CDR3 coding sequence is TGTGCCAGCAGCTTAGGAGGGAATAGGAATGAGCAGTTCTTC.

This chain connects TRBV5-1 to TRBJ2-1; weak D call: TRBD2 (6 bases). CDR3 size: 14 residues. V was clipped by 5 bases and J by 4 bases, with 13 bases between them. Germline CDR1 reads SGHRS; CDR2 reads YFSETQ. Written as DNA, the CDR3 is TGCGCCAGCAGGCCACCGGCGGGGTACAATGAGCAGTTCTTC. Translated, it gives CASRPPAGYNEQFF.

The V and J genes are TRBV18 and TRBJ2-5; D is uncertain. CDR3 length: 15 amino acids. The ends were cut back, 2 bases at V and 4 bases at J, with 14 bases in the middle. Germline values: CDR1 KGHSH, CDR2 LQKENI. In nucleotides, the CDR3 is TGTGCCAGCTCACCATCGACCGTTTTTGGAGAGACCCAGTACTTC. This codes for CASSPSTVFGETQYF.

The chain carries TRBV5-5 and TRBJ1-2; 7 positions agree with TRBD1. The length of the CDR3 is 12 residues. Germline lookup yields CDR1 SGHKS and CDR2 YYEKEE (reference sequence). Unmatched junction bases numbered 3, after V lost 4 bases and J lost 6 bases. CDR3 sequence: CASSPDRDGYTF. The DNA of the CDR3 is TGTGCCAGCAGCCCTGACAGGGATGGCTACACCTTC.